This T cell receptor (beta chain) is from a study of vaccination effects on CD4 cells after COVID-19. As for the study in general: Samples collected post-vaccine were obtained a median of 72 days after the second dose.

With the ViraFEST assay, the study expanded antigen-specific CD4+ T cells using viral peptide pools, then sequenced them. When around ten days of culture had elapsed, CD4+ T cells were isolated. Convalescent patients had PCR-confirmed SARS-CoV-2 infection between March and December 2020. BNT162b2 vaccine or mRNA-1273 vaccine was given to participants in two doses. Researchers swapped half the medium for IL-2 medium on both days 3 and 7. Profiled with immunoSEQ multiplex PCR; TCRdb holds only in-frame clones, not every one. Among 11,000 to 15,000 clones listed, around 84% were seen once. Notes on this clone: The antigen is unknown.

This clonotype was obtained from a human donor who had a prior SARS-CoV-2 infection. The sequenced sample was CD4+ T cells from PBMCs cultured with HCoV-NL63 spike peptides, obtained after COVID-19 vaccination.

In DNA form, the CDR3 reads TGTGCCAGCAGGCCGGGACTAGCTGGTAATGAGCAGTTCTTC. Protein product: CASRPGLAGNEQFF. The chain combines TRBV2 with TRBJ2-1, with 9 bases identical to TRBD2. Germline lookup yields CDR1 SNHLY and CDR2 FYNNEI. The CDR3 is 14 residues long. After removal of 6 bases from V and 7 bases from J, the junction contained 7 bases not matched to a gene. Together with reference TRBV2 and TRBJ2-1, the CDR3 gives the full variable domain: EPEVTQTPSHQVTQMGQEVILRCVPISNHLYFYWYRQILGQKVEFLVSFYNNEISEKSEIFDDQFSVERPDGSNFTLKIRSTKLEDSAMYFCASRPGLAGNEQFFGPGTRLTVL.